Presented here are 11 T cell receptor beta chains from one specimen sequenced in a study of PD-1 blockade in mismatch repair-deficient tumors. Libraries were prepared by immunoSEQ multiplex PCR; TCRdb keeps only in-frame clonotypes and omits some of them. Of approximately 110,000 clones listed, over 60% are singletons. The specimen comprised peripheral blood, sampled more than 58 weeks after starting pembrolizumab. These receptors all come from an adult with mismatch repair-deficient cancer.

The table lists this clone with a few counts. V is TRBV5-4 and J is TRBJ2-1, with a weak D call TRBD2 (6 bases). The V end was cut by 6 bases, the J end by 0 bases, with 16 bases between. Germline V gene sequence: CDR1 SGHNT, CDR2 YYREEE (reference sequence). The CDR3 length is 16 residues. In DNA, the CDR3 is TGTGCCAGCAAATCTATCGGGACTGCCTCCTACAATGAGCAGTTCTTC. This codes for CASKSIGTASYNEQFF.

This rearrangement joins TRBV5-5 to TRBJ1-2; 7 bases are shared with TRBD1. CDR1 and CDR2 (germline): SGHKS, YYEKEE (reference sequence). The length of the CDR3 is 13 residues. Trimming took 5 bases from V and 7 from J; bases not matched to a gene: 8. The chain's CDR3 is CASRQGIIGGYTF. The CDR3 region has the DNA TGTGCCAGCAGACAGGGGATAATAGGTGGCTACACCTTC.

This clone was counted only a few times. The CDR3 region is CASSYGSGGLDGYTF. For the CDR3, the DNA is TGTGCCAGCAGTTACGGATCCGGAGGCCTTGATGGCTACACCTTC. The chain joins TRBV6-5 to TRBJ1-2; D unclear. There are 15 residues in the CDR3. Trimming removed 2 bases at V and 6 bases at J, with 16 bases between. CDR1 is MNHEY, CDR2 SVGAGI, per germline.

The V and J genes are TRBV25-1 and TRBJ2-1; no firm D call. Germline V CDR1 and CDR2: MGHDK, SYGVNS. V lost 3 bases to trimming and J lost 4 bases, with 16 bases between them. CDR3 length: 16 residues. CDR3 amino acids: CASSDERRSTYNEQFF. The CDR3 DNA sequence: TGTGCCAGCAGTGATGAAAGGCGGTCGACTTACAATGAGCAGTTCTTC.

In this sample, this clone turned up a few times. The V and J genes are TRBV19 and TRBJ2-5; D remains unclear. The CDR3 totals 13 residues. V lost 6 bases and J 5 bases, leaving 13 bases between the germline ends. The germline CDR1 and CDR2 sequences are LNHDA and SQIVND (reference sequence). CDR3 in DNA: TGTGCCAGTAGCGCAAGGGTTCGGGAGACCCAGTACTTC. Translating gives CASSARVRETQYF.

This clone was seen just once. The chain recombines TRBV29-1 with TRBJ2-3; 8 bases map to TRBD2. This CDR3 spans 12 amino acids. Per the germline V gene, CDR1 is SQVTM and CDR2 is ANQGSEA. V shed 3 bases, J shed 5 bases, and the junction held 1 base outside the gene matches. This CDR3 is CSVDAGGDTQYF. The CDR3 DNA reads as TGCAGCGTTGATGCGGGAGGAGATACGCAGTATTTT.

This chain joins TRBV6-5 and TRBJ1-4; D remains unclear. The length of the CDR3 is 15 residues. CDR1 is MNHEY and CDR2 is SVGAGI in the germline V gene. Trimming took off 6 bases at V and 5 bases at J, with 16 bases between the two ends. CDR3 bases: TGTGCCAGCAGCGCGACCGCTCCCCCGAATGAAAAACTGTTTTTT. Amino acids: CASSATAPPNEKLFF.

This clone was recorded once. The V call is TRBV27, the J call TRBJ2-5; 8 positions agree with TRBD2. The CDR3 is made up of 14 amino acids. Germline CDR1 is MNHEY and CDR2 is SMNVEV (reference sequence). Trimming took 6 bases from V and 3 from J; bases not matched to a gene: 6. The CDR3 DNA reads TGTGCCAGCAGCACCCTCGGGAGGGAAGAGACCCAGTACTTC. This translates into CASSTLGREETQYF.

The rearrangement links TRBV25-1 to TRBJ1-1; perhaps TRBD1 as D (6 bases). There are 13 residues in the CDR3. Germline V lookup: CDR1 MGHDK, CDR2 SYGVNS. V lost 5 bases and J lost 7, with 14 bases in between. CDR3 nucleotides: TGTGCCAGCAGTATCTCAGGGGCGGGTGAAGCTTTCTTT. Protein: CASSISGAGEAFF.

The rearrangement links TRBV7-6 to TRBJ1-3; maybe TRBD1 (5 bases). The CDR3 is 13 amino acids. Trimming removed 1 base at V and 5 bases at J, with 6 bases between. The germline gives CDR1 SGHVS, CDR2 FNYEAQ. CDR3 region: CASSLDRRNTIYF. CDR3 nucleotides: TGTGCCAGCAGCTTAGACAGGCGAAACACCATATATTTT.

By proportion, this clone is medium-sized. The DNA for the CDR3 is TGTGCCACCAGCAGTGACGAGGGATGGGACACCATATATTTT. It is translated as CATSSDEGWDTIYF. The gene calls are TRBV15 and TRBJ1-3; D gene unclear. The CDR3 is 14 residues long. Per the germline V gene, CDR1 is LNHNV and CDR2 is YYDKDF (reference sequence). The ends were cut back, 3 bases at V and 8 bases at J, with 14 bases in the middle.